The 13 T cell receptor beta chains below were found in one sample sequenced in a study of shared clonotypes between healthy human individuals. TCRdb's copy holds only in-frame clones and misses some; the assay was immunoSEQ multiplex PCR. The sample includes 650,000 to 800,000 clones, roughly 94% seen only once; the top ten take about 24%. Naive CD8 cells were CD45RO-negative, positively selected for CCR7, excluding terminally differentiated effector memory CD45RA+ cells. Sequenced: naive CD8+ T cells sorted from blood. The origin of the receptors is a man aged 25-45 years in good health.

The rearrangement joins TRBV10-3 to TRBJ1-2; TRBD1 matches 8 bases. The CDR3 length is 16 residues. Trimming cost V 5 bases and J 3 bases; bases outside gene matches: 11. Germline CDR1 is ENHRY and CDR2 is SYGVKD. The CDR3 DNA is TGTGCCATCAGTCAGCCAGGGGGCGCTTACCACTATGGCTACACCTTC. It specifies CAISQPGGAYHYGYTF.

The rearrangement links TRBV28 to TRBJ1-1, with a weak D call TRBD1 (5 bases). V lost 3 bases and J 0 bases, leaving 17 bases between the germline ends. The length of the CDR3 is 17 residues. Germline V gene lookup returns CDR1 MDHEN and CDR2 SYDVKM. Here the CDR3 reads CASSFRWAGNMNTEAFF. The CDR3 DNA sequence: TGTGCCAGCAGTTTCCGCTGGGCAGGGAACATGAACACTGAAGCTTTCTTT.

The V call is TRBV15, the J call TRBJ2-1; 7 bases map to TRBD2. Germline V lookup: CDR1 LNHNV, CDR2 YYDKDF (reference sequence). The CDR3 runs to 17 residues. The junction had 13 bases not matched to a gene; V was cut back by 1 base and J by 7 bases. CDR3 nucleotides: TGTGCCACCAGCAGAGCCGTTTTTGGCGGGAGATCGAATGAGCAGTTCTTC. Amino acid sequence: CATSRAVFGGRSNEQFF.

This clone was counted once. This rearrangement joins TRBV6-1 to TRBJ1-1; the D is unclear. Trimming took off 6 bases at V and 1 base at J, with 15 bases between the two ends. CDR3 length equals 15 residues. From germline, CDR1 is MNHNS and CDR2 SASEGT. The CDR3 DNA is TGTGCCAGCAGCGGCGGACGGAGCCAGAACACTGAAGCTTTCTTT. It is translated as CASSGGRSQNTEAFF.

The rearrangement uses TRBV7-9 and TRBJ1-5, with a weak D call TRBD1 (6 bases). The V and J ends lost 5 bases and 6 bases respectively, with 14 bases between them. The CDR3 contains 14 residues. Germline-derived CDR1 and CDR2 are SEHNR and FQNEAQ (reference sequence). In DNA, the CDR3 is TGTGCCAGCAGCGGCGAGGGGGGGGCTCAGCCCCAGCATTTT. Translating gives CASSGEGGAQPQHF.

The chain links TRBV13 to TRBJ2-1; no definite D call. CDR3 length: 15 residues. CDR1 PRHDT and CDR2 FYEKMQ come from the germline V gene (reference sequence). Trimming took 1 base from V and 3 from J, leaving 10 bases between them. The CDR3 spells CASSLDWANYNEQFF. CDR3 DNA sequence: TGTGCCAGCAGCTTAGACTGGGCCAACTACAATGAGCAGTTCTTC.

The gene calls are TRBV28 and TRBJ2-1; D may be TRBD1 or TRBD2 (5 bases each). V lost 8 bases to trimming and J lost 2 bases, with 13 bases between them. Germline V gene sequence: CDR1 MDHEN, CDR2 SYDVKM. The CDR3 extends over 14 amino acids. The CDR3 sequence: CASRKPGPYNEQFF. The CDR3 DNA reads TGTGCCAGCCGCAAACCGGGACCCTACAATGAGCAGTTCTTC. Combining the CDR3 with reference TRBV28 and TRBJ2-1 gives the whole variable domain DVKVTQSSRYLVKRTGEKVFLECVQDMDHENMFWYRQDPGLGLRLIYFSYDVKMKEKGDIPEGYSVSREKKERFSLILESASTNQTSMYLCASRKPGPYNEQFFGPGTRLTVL.

The rearrangement uses TRBV4-1 and TRBJ2-1, with TRBD2 matching 11 bases. CDR1 is MGHRA, CDR2 YSYEKL, per germline. The V gene end was trimmed by 5 bases and the J gene end by 5 bases; junction bases not matched to a gene: 5. There are 15 residues in the CDR3. DNA of the CDR3: TGCGCCAGCAGCTTTCGACTAGCGGGAAACAATGAGCAGTTCTTC. It codes for CASSFRLAGNNEQFF.

The genes are TRBV7-9 and TRBJ2-5; TRBD2 matches at 14 bases. Germline CDR1 reads SEHNR; CDR2 reads FQNEAQ (reference sequence). The J segment lost 3 bases and the V segment lost 6 bases, leaving 3 bases of the junction unmatched. CDR3 size: 15 residues. The CDR3, as DNA: TGTGCCAGCAGGTCGGGACTAGCGGGGGAAGAGACCCAGTACTTC. It encodes CASRSGLAGEETQYF.

The J gene is TRBJ2-1, the V gene TRBV20-1; D is unclear. CDR3 length: 11 residues. V was trimmed by 3 bases and J by 7 bases, leaving 7 bases between them. Germline values: CDR1 DFQATT, CDR2 SNEGSKA (reference sequence). This CDR3 is CSARGINEQFF. CDR3 coding DNA: TGCAGTGCTAGGGGGATAAATGAGCAGTTCTTC.

J is TRBJ1-4 and V is TRBV5-1; maybe TRBD1 (5 bases). The CDR3 spans 15 residues. The V gene lost 0 bases and the J gene lost 8 bases, with 14 bases spanning the gap. Germline assignment: CDR1 SGHRS and CDR2 YFSETQ. The CDR3 loop reads CASSLGFGAEEKLFF. CDR3 DNA sequence: TGCGCCAGCAGCTTGGGGTTCGGGGCAGAAGAAAAACTGTTTTTT.

The gene calls are TRBV11-2 and TRBJ2-7, with D perhaps matching TRBD1 (6 bases). The CDR3 contains 14 residues. V gave up 0 bases and J gave up 7 bases, with 13 bases separating them. Germline V CDR1 and CDR2: SGHAT, FQNNGV. CDR3 sequence reads: CASSLDWGPGEQYF. For the CDR3, the DNA is TGTGCCAGCAGCTTAGATTGGGGGCCAGGGGAGCAGTACTTC.

The chain has TRBV9 and TRBJ2-7, with D perhaps TRBD1 (5 bases). CDR1 and CDR2 (germline): SGDLS, YYNGEE. This CDR3 comprises 14 residues. Trimming removed 4 bases at V and 1 base at J, with 12 bases between. CDR3 protein: CASSPGNGSYEQYF. Written as DNA, the CDR3 is TGTGCCAGCAGCCCAGGGAACGGTTCCTACGAGCAGTACTTC.